This T cell receptor (beta chain) was captured in a study of cytomegalovirus exposure and HLA in healthy donors. Study-wide results and limits: One variant, a missense change in DCLRE1C, was linked in a later analysis to TCR beta V- and J-gene trimming. Data from an earlier analysis indicated that most TCR beta V segments were productive either about 87% or about 30% of the time.

In the PCR, 60 Vbeta and 13 Jbeta primers were used. Clones were read by immunoSEQ multiplex PCR, and TCRdb kept only the in-frame ones, dropping some. The data show about 130,000 clones, about four fifths seen once. Comments on this clone: Its antigen is not known.

The germline CDR1 and CDR2 sequences are MNHEY and SMNVEV (reference sequence). Germline trimming cut 5 bases from V and 2 bases from J; bases unmatched to any gene: 8. The CDR3 length is 16 residues. Sequencing was done on a sample of PBMCs. The TCR comes from a woman aged 40 to 55 in good health and CMV-seropositive. The V call is TRBV27, the J call TRBJ2-7, with 11 bases aligning to TRBD2. CDR3 DNA: TGTGCCAGCAGTCAAGGGACTAGCGGAGCCACCTACGAGCAGTACTTC. It is translated as CASSQGTSGATYEQYF.